This section outlines one T cell receptor (beta chain) sequence together with its context. Its antigen remains unidentified. Both 60 Vbeta primers and 13 Jbeta primers went into the PCR. Here immunoSEQ multiplex PCR was the method, and the copy in TCRdb shows in-frame clones only, minus some. The table includes roughly 110,000 clones, approximately 79% detected once. The data were taken from a study of cytomegalovirus exposure and HLA in healthy donors. At the level of the study: Most genotyped donors, about 81% of roughly 400, had Caucasian-associated genetic ancestry.

Trimming cost V 3 bases and J 4 bases; bases outside gene matches: 8. Looked up from germline, CDR1 is SGHVS and CDR2 is FQNEAQ. The CDR3 consists of 16 residues. Overall study results and limits: In a later analysis, specific HLA alleles were associated with around 17,000 TCR beta sequences at a 0.05 false discovery rate. An analysis done earlier found most TCR beta V segments productive about 87% or about 30% of the time. HLA restriction was apparent for most CMV-associated TCR beta chains in a later analysis.

J is TRBJ2-2 and V is TRBV7-8; 7 bases fit TRBD1. The sequenced material came from PBMCs. This sequence originates from a man aged 55 to 70 in good health and CMV-seronegative. CDR3 sequence (DNA): TGTGCCAGCAGCTTCGGTGGACAGGTGATCACCGGGGAGCTGTTTTTT. Amino acid sequence: CASSFGGQVITGELFF.